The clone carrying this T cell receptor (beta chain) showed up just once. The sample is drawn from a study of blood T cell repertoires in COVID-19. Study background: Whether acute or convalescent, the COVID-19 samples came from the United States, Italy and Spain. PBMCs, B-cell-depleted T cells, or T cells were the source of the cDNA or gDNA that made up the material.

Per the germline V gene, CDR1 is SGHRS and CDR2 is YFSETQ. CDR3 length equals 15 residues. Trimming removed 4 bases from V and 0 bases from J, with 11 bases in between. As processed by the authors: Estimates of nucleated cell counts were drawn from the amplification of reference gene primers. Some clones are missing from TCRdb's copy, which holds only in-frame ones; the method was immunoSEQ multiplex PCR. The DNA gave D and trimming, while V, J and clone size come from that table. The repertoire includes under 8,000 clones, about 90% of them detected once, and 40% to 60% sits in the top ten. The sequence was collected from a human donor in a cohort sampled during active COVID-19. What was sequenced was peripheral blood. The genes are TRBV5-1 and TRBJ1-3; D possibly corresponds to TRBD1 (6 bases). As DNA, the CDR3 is TGCGCCAGCAGCCCCGACAGGAACTCTGGAAACACCATATATTTT. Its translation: CASSPDRNSGNTIYF.